This entry features one T cell receptor beta chain sequence. The data belong to a study of T cell changes during pregnancy in multiple sclerosis. Per germline, CDR1 MNHEY and CDR2 SMNVEV (reference sequence). Trimming stripped 2 bases from V and 4 bases from J, with 6 bases between. This CDR3 region has 13 residues. Measured with immunoSEQ multiplex PCR; TCRdb has only the in-frame clones, and not every one. The data contain 90,000 to 120,000 clones, approximately 90% of them singletons. Source: peripheral blood, taken after pregnancy. The chain joins TRBV27 to TRBJ1-5; D unclear. The receptor's source is a female donor with multiple sclerosis, enrolled in a pregnancy study. In DNA, the CDR3 is TGTGCCAGCAGTTTACGAGGAAATCAGCCCCAGCATTTT. It yields the protein CASSLRGNQPQHF.